This T cell receptor beta chain was sequenced in a study of shared clonotypes between healthy human individuals. Study-wide background: The donor group consisted of a couple of women and three men, aged 18 to 49.

The study's findings and limits: Non-shared clonotypes had lower generation probabilities than clonotypes shared by all four sorted-subset donors. The sampled material consisted only of blood, and tissue repertoires are likely to differ.

In the case of this clone: The target antigen is unknown.

V was cut by 4 bases and J by 1 base, with 15 bases left in between. The CDR3 has 17 residues. Germline V lookup: CDR1 SGHRS, CDR2 YFSETQ. Sequencing used immunoSEQ multiplex PCR; TCRdb keeps in-frame clones, though not all of them. Among roughly 2 million clones listed, roughly 94% were seen once. This TCR came from a man aged 18 to 29 in good health. This chain links TRBV5-1 with TRBJ1-6; D unclear. Material: naive CD4+ T cells sorted from blood. Subset in this sample: CD45RA+ positively selected. The CDR3 region has the DNA TGCGCCAGCAGCGCCGGGTCGGGAGGGTCCTATAATTCACCCCTCCACTTT. Protein sequence: CASSAGSGGSYNSPLHF.